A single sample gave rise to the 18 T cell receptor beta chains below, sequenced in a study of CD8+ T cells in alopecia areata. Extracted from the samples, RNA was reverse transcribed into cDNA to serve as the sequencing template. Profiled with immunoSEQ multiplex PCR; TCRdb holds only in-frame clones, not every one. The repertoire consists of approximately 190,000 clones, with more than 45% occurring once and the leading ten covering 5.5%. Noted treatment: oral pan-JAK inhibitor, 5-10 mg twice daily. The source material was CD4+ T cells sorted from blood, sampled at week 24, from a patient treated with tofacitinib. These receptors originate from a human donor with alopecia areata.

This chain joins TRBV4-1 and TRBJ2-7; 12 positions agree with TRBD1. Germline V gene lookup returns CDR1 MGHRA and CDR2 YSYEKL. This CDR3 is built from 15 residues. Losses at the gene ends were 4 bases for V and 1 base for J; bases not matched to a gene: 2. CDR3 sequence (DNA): TGCGCCAGCAGCCCGGGACAGGGGGCTTCCTACGAGCAGTACTTC. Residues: CASSPGQGASYEQYF.

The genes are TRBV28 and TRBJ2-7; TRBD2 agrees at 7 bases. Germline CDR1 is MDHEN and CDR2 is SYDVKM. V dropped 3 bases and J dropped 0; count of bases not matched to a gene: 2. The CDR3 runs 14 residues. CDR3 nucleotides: TGTGCCAGCAGTTTGCCTAGCGGCTCCTACGAGCAGTACTTC. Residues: CASSLPSGSYEQYF.

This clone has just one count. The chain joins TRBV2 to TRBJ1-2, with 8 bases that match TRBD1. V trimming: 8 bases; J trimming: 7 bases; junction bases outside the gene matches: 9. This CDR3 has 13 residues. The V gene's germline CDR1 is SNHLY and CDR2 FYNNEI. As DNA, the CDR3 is TGTGCCAGCGAGCGGCAGGGGGCTCCTGGCTACACCTTC. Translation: CASERQGAPGYTF.

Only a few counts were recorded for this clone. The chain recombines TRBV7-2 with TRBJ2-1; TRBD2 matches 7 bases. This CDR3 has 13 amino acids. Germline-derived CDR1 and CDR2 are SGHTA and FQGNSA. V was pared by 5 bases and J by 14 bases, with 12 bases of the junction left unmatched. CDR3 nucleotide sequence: TGTGCCAGCAGCCTACAGACTAGCCATGTAGAGTTCTTC. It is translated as CASSLQTSHVEFF. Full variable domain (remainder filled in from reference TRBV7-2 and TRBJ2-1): GAGVSQSPSNKVTEKGKDVELRCDPISGHTALYWYRQSLGQGLEFLIYFQGNSAPDKSGLPSDRFSAERTGGSVSTLTIQRTQQEDSAVYLCASSLQTSHVEFFGPGTRLTVL.

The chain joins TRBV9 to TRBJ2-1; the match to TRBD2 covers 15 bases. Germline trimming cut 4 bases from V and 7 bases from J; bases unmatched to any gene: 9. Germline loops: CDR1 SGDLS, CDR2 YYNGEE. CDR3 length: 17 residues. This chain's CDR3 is CASSPSRGTSGRNEQFF. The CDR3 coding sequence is TGTGCCAGCAGCCCCAGCCGCGGGACTAGCGGGAGGAATGAGCAGTTCTTC.

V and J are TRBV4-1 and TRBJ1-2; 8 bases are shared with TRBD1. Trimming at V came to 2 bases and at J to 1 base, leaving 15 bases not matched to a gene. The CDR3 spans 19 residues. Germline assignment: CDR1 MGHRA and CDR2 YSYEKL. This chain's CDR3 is CASSQPGGAGKWFNYGYTF. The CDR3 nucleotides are TGCGCCAGCAGCCAACCAGGGGGCGCGGGGAAGTGGTTTAACTATGGCTACACCTTC.

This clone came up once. This chain's CDR3 is CSVEAGSREPYGYTF. CDR3 coding DNA: TGCAGCGTTGAGGCGGGGTCCCGCGAACCCTATGGCTACACCTTC. The V and J genes are TRBV29-1 and TRBJ1-2; D not resolved. The CDR3 loop spans 15 amino acids. Germline V lookup: CDR1 SQVTM, CDR2 ANQGSEA. V lost 3 bases and J lost 4, with 18 bases in between.

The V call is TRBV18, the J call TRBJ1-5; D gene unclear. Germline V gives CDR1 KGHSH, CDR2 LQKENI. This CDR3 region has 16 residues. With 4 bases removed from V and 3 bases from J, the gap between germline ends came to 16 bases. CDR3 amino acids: CASSHNREGSNQPQHF. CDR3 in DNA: TGTGCCAGCTCACACAATCGGGAGGGTTCCAATCAGCCCCAGCATTTT.

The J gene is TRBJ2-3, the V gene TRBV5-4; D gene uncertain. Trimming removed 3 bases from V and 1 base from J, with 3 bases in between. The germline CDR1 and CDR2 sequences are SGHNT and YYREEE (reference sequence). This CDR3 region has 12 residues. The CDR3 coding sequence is TGTGCCAGCAGCTCTGGCACAGATACGCAGTATTTT. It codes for CASSSGTDTQYF.

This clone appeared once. DNA of the CDR3: TGTGCCACAGAAAGAGGTGGGACAGATACGCAGTATTTT. Translating gives CATERGGTDTQYF. This chain joins TRBV7-2 and TRBJ2-3; D unclear. Germline V gene data show CDR1 as SGHTA and CDR2 as FQGNSA. V was clipped by 10 bases and J by 3 bases, with 14 bases between them. This CDR3 has 13 residues.

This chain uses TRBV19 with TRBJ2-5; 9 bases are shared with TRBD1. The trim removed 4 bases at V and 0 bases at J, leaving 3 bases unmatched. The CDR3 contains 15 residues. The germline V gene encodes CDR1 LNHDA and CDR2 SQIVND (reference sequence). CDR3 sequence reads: CASSTGQGYQETQYF. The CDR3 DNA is TGTGCCAGTAGTACAGGACAGGGGTACCAAGAGACCCAGTACTTC.

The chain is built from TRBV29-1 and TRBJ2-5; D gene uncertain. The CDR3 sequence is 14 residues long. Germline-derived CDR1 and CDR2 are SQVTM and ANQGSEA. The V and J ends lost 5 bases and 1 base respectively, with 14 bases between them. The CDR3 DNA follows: TGCAGCGTTTTCCTAGAGACGTCCCAAGAGACCCAGTACTTC. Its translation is CSVFLETSQETQYF.

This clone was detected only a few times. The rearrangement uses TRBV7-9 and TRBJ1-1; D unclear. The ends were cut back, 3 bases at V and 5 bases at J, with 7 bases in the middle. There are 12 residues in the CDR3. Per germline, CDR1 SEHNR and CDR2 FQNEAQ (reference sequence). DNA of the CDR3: TGTGCCAGCAGCTTCCCCGAGACTGAAGCTTTCTTT. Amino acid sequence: CASSFPETEAFF.

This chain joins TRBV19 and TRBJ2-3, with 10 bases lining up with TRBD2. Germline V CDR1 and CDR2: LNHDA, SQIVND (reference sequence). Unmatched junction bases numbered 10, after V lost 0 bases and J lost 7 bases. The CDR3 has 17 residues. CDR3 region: CASSIDLRSSGSHTQYF. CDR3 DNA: TGTGCCAGTAGTATAGATCTTAGGTCTAGCGGGAGTCATACGCAGTATTTT.

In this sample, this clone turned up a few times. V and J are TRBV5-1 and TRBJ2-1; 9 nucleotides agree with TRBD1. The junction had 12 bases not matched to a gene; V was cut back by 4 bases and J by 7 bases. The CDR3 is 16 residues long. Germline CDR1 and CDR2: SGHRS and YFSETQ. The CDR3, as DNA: TGCGCCAGCAGCCTGGCGACGGACAGGGGAGATAATGAGCAGTTCTTC. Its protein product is CASSLATDRGDNEQFF. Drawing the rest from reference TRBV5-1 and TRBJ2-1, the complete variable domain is KAGVTQTPRYLIKTRGQQVTLSCSPISGHRSVSWYQQTPGQGLQFLFEYFSETQRNKGNFPGRFSGRQFSNSRSEMNVSTLELGDSALYLCASSLATDRGDNEQFFGPGTRLTVL.

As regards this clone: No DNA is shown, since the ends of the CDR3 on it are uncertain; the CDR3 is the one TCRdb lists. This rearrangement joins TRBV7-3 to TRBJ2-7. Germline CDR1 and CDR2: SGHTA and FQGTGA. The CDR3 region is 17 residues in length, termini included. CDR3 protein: CASSRDHGYEQYFGPKV.

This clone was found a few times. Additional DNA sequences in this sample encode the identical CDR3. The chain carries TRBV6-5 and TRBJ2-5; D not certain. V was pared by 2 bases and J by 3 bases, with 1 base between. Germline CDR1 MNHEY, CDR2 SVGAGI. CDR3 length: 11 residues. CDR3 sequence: CASSYKETQYF. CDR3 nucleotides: TGTGCCAGCAGTTACAAAGAGACCCAGTACTTC.

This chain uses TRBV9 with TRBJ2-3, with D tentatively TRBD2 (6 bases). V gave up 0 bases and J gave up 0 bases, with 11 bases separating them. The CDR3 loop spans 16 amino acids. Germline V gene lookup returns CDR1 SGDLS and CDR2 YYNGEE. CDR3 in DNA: TGTGCCAGCAGCGTAGCTGGGGCGGGGAGCACAGATACGCAGTATTTT. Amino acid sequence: CASSVAGAGSTDTQYF.